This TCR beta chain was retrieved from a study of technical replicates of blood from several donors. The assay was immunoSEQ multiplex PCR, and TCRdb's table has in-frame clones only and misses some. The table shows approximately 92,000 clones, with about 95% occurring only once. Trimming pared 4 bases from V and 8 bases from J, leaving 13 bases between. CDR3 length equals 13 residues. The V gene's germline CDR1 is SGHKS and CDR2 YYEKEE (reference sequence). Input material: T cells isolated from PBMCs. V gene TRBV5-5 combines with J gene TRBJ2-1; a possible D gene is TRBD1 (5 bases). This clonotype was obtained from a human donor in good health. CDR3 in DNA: TGTGCCAGCAGCGCTTCAGGGTCTGATGAGCAGTTCTTC. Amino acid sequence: CASSASGSDEQFF.